This is a list of T cell receptor beta chains from one sample in a study of T cell responses to AZD1222 COVID-19 vaccine. The method was immunoSEQ multiplex PCR; TCRdb's version includes in-frame clones alone and lacks a portion of them. The sample records roughly 100,000 clones, over 80% being singletons. The sample in question was peripheral blood, obtained on day 0 of AZD1222 vaccination. These receptors were obtained from an adult in good health. The CDR3 runs from the conserved cysteine through the conserved F or W. Each record gives: J gene, clone size, V gene, D gene, CDR3 protein, CDR3 DNA. D genes are given only for firm matches. For some rows the clone size is stated as once, few or many, or as a class when expanded; others skip it.

>TRBJ1-5|.|TRBV28|.
CASRGNSNQPQHF
TGTGCCAGCAGGGGGAATAGCAATCAGCCCCAGCATTTT
>TRBJ2-7|once|TRBV5-8|.
CASSLFDRGYYEQYF
TGTGCCAGCAGCTTGTTCGACAGAGGCTACTACGAGCAGTACTTC
>TRBJ1-1|.|TRBV19|.
CASNHQGGSTEAFF
TGTGCCAGTAATCATCAGGGCGGGAGCACTGAAGCTTTCTTT
>TRBJ2-3|.|TRBV3-1/TRBV3-2|.
CASSHIADTQYF
TGTGCCAGCAGCCATATAGCAGATACGCAGTATTTT
>TRBJ2-7|.|TRBV30|TRBD1
CAWDPGQGDWQYF
TGTGCCTGGGACCCGGGACAGGGTGATTGGCAGTACTTC
>TRBJ2-4|.|TRBV2|TRBD2
CASRPRTSGSDIQYF
TGTGCCAGCAGGCCCCGGACTAGCGGGAGTGACATTCAGTACTTC
>TRBJ2-6|.|TRBV6-1|.
CASSEDSSGANVLTF
TGTGCCAGCAGTGAAGACAGCTCTGGGGCCAACGTCCTGACTTTC
>TRBJ2-2|.|TRBV5-1|TRBD2
CASSLGTSGTGELFF
TGCGCCAGCAGCCTTGGGACTAGCGGCACCGGGGAGCTGTTTTTT
>TRBJ1-4|.|TRBV19|.
CASSYGQSTEKLFF
TGTGCCAGTAGTTATGGCCAAAGCACGGAAAAACTGTTTTTT
>TRBJ1-2|few|TRBV2|.
CASSGEGVQGYTF
TGTGCCAGCAGTGGAGAAGGGGTCCAGGGCTACACCTTC
>TRBJ2-7|.|TRBV3-1/TRBV3-2|.
CASSQDTVSYEQYF
TGTGCCAGCAGCCAAGATACGGTCTCCTACGAGCAGTACTTC
>TRBJ1-2|.|TRBV7-2|TRBD1
CASSRQGNYGYTF
TGTGCCAGCAGTAGACAGGGTAACTATGGCTACACCTTC
>TRBJ1-2|.|TRBV18|.
CASSPDYGYTF
TGTGCCAGCTCGCCTGACTATGGCTACACCTTC
>TRBJ1-1|.|TRBV14|.
CASSLLVMTEAFF
TGTGCCAGCAGCCTCCTGGTTATGACTGAAGCTTTCTTT
>TRBJ2-1|.|TRBV7-9|TRBD2
CASSPTSLAVKGNEQFF
TGTGCCAGCAGCCCTACCAGCCTAGCGGTCAAGGGGAATGAGCAGTTCTTC
>TRBJ2-1|.|TRBV18|TRBD2
CASSPDLAVYNEQFF
TGTGCCAGCTCACCAGATCTAGCGGTATACAATGAGCAGTTCTTC
>TRBJ2-1|once|TRBV3-1/TRBV3-2|.
CASSQGRNNEQFF
TGTGCCAGCAGCCAGGGGAGGAACAATGAGCAGTTCTTC
>TRBJ2-5|.|TRBV9|TRBD1
CASSARTGGYETQYF
TGTGCCAGCAGCGCAAGGACAGGGGGCTACGAGACCCAGTACTTC
>TRBJ2-6|.|TRBV29-1|.
CSVEDNSGANVLTF
TGCAGCGTTGAAGATAACTCTGGGGCCAACGTCCTGACTTTC
>TRBJ2-4|.|TRBV28|.
CASRSPQGVKNIQYF
TGTGCCAGCAGGTCCCCCCAGGGTGTCAAAAACATTCAGTACTTC
>TRBJ1-5|.|TRBV19|.
CASSIVRGIGNQPQHF
TGTGCCAGTAGTATAGTGAGGGGGATCGGCAATCAGCCCCAGCATTTT
>TRBJ2-7|.|TRBV2|TRBD2
CASRTSGVNEQYF
TGTGCCAGCAGGACTAGCGGGGTAAACGAGCAGTACTTC
>TRBJ1-4|.|TRBV28|.
CASVGSDGGNEKLFF
TGTGCCAGCGTAGGATCGGACGGTGGTAATGAAAAACTGTTTTTT
>TRBJ2-3|once|TRBV7-3|TRBD2
CASSTLAGAGDTQYF
TGTGCCAGCAGCACCCTAGCGGGGGCGGGAGATACGCAGTATTTT
>TRBJ1-1|.|TRBV6-5|.
CASTLGIQNTEAFF
TGTGCCAGCACCCTAGGGATCCAGAACACTGAAGCTTTCTTT
>TRBJ1-5|.|TRBV30|.
CAWGRQDNQPQHF
TGTGCCTGGGGACGACAGGACAATCAGCCCCAGCATTTT
>TRBJ1-3|.|TRBV18|.
CASSPAQDGLSGNTIYF
TGTGCCAGCTCACCAGCCCAAGACGGCCTCTCTGGAAACACCATATATTTT
>TRBJ2-2|.|TRBV2|.
CASRLGGTGELFF
TGTGCCAGCAGACTAGGAGGGACCGGGGAGCTGTTTTTT
>TRBJ2-1|.|TRBV7-2|.
CASSLSGSSSYNEQFF
TGTGCCAGCAGCTTATCAGGGTCGAGCTCCTACAATGAGCAGTTCTTC
>TRBJ2-1|.|TRBV9|.
CASSVGGGPYNEQFF
TGTGCCAGCAGCGTGGGCGGGGGCCCCTACAATGAGCAGTTCTTC
>TRBJ2-5|few|TRBV12-3/TRBV12-4|.
CASSFGPKETQYF
TGTGCCAGCAGTTTTGGACCGAAAGAGACCCAGTACTTC
>TRBJ2-7|.|TRBV27|.
CASSMSYGYEQYF
TGTGCCAGCAGTATGTCCTATGGATACGAGCAGTACTTC
>TRBJ1-1|.|TRBV6-2/TRBV6-3|.
CASSYPQGRTEAFF
TGTGCCAGCAGTTACCCTCAGGGGCGGACTGAAGCTTTCTTT
>TRBJ1-2|.|TRBV9|TRBD1
CASSVGDRQGGYTF
TGTGCCAGCAGCGTAGGGGACAGGCAGGGAGGCTACACCTTC
>TRBJ2-5|.|TRBV9|.
CASSVTSGLLGEETQYF
TGTGCCAGCAGCGTAACTTCGGGACTCTTGGGGGAAGAGACCCAGTACTTC
>TRBJ2-5|.|TRBV9|TRBD1
CASSTDRGQETQYF
TGTGCCAGCAGCACTGACAGGGGACAAGAGACCCAGTACTTC
>TRBJ1-1|.|TRBV29-1|TRBD1
CSVGGQADTEAFF
TGCAGCGTGGGAGGACAGGCGGACACTGAAGCTTTCTTT
>TRBJ1-5|once|TRBV6-2/TRBV6-3|.
CASSYTRHPRGAGQPQHF
TGTGCCAGCAGTTACACGCGCCACCCCCGGGGGGCCGGTCAGCCCCAGCATTTT
>TRBJ2-7|.|TRBV11-2|.
CASSLVDVAYEQYF
TGTGCCAGCAGCTTAGTGGACGTAGCCTACGAGCAGTACTTC
>TRBJ1-1|.|TRBV7-9|.
CASSFWLGTNTEAFF
TGTGCCAGCAGCTTTTGGCTGGGTACGAACACTGAAGCTTTCTTT
>TRBJ2-3|.|TRBV24-1|.
CATSDQLLFTDTQYF
TGTGCCACCAGTGATCAACTCCTCTTCACAGATACGCAGTATTTT
>TRBJ1-1|.|TRBV24-1|TRBD1
CATSETSTGSGAFF
TGTGCCACCAGTGAGACCTCGACAGGGTCGGGAGCTTTCTTT
>TRBJ1-2|.|TRBV5-1|TRBD1
CASSEDGQGYGYTF
TGCGCCAGCAGCGAGGACGGACAGGGATATGGCTACACCTTC
>TRBJ2-7|.|TRBV7-2|.
CASSRSQGPYEQYF
TGTGCCAGCAGCAGGAGTCAGGGACCCTACGAGCAGTACTTC
>TRBJ1-5|.|TRBV15|.
CATSRVTGSYSNQPQHF
TGTGCCACCAGCAGAGTGACGGGCAGCTATAGCAATCAGCCCCAGCATTTT
>TRBJ2-3|.|TRBV9|TRBD1
CASSPPGGRWRDTQYF
TGTGCCAGCAGCCCCCCAGGGGGCAGATGGAGGGATACGCAGTATTTT
>TRBJ2-7|.|TRBV9|.
CASSVGLRTGESYEQYF
TGTGCCAGCAGCGTCGGCTTGAGGACGGGGGAGTCCTACGAGCAGTACTTC
>TRBJ1-4|.|TRBV7-9|TRBD1
CASNSGTGNEKLFF
TGTGCCAGCAACTCCGGGACAGGGAATGAAAAACTGTTTTTT
>TRBJ2-3|.|TRBV7-2|.
CASSLGVGTDTQYF
TGTGCCAGCAGCTTAGGGGTGGGCACAGATACGCAGTATTTT
>TRBJ2-1|.|TRBV5-4|.
CASSPRGGTGHNEQFF
TGTGCCAGCAGCCCCCGGGGGGGGACAGGGCACAATGAGCAGTTCTTC
>TRBJ2-3|.|TRBV11-3|TRBD2
CASSFLRLAARRLADTQYF
TGTGCCAGCAGCTTTCTTCGACTAGCGGCACGCCGTTTGGCAGATACGCAGTATTTT
>TRBJ2-2|.|TRBV6-2/TRBV6-3|TRBD1
CASSKQGAGGTGELFF
TGTGCCAGCAGTAAACAGGGGGCCGGGGGCACCGGGGAGCTGTTTTTT
>TRBJ2-7|.|TRBV6-5|.
CASSGLINYEQYF
TGTGCCAGCAGCGGACTTATTAACTACGAGCAGTACTTC
>TRBJ2-5|.|TRBV10-2|TRBD1
CASSPIQGITETQYF
TGCGCCAGCAGTCCGATACAGGGGATTACGGAGACCCAGTACTTC